This entry is about one T cell receptor (beta chain). Other DNA variants within this sample encode the same CDR3. The sample comes from a study of shared clonotypes between healthy human individuals. Method: immunoSEQ multiplex PCR; TCRdb's copy keeps in-frame clones and lacks some. The data hold 850,000 to 1,200,000 clones, with roughly 80% observed a single time. V was pared by 4 bases and J by 1 base, with 0 bases of the junction left unmatched. The germline CDR1 and CDR2 sequences are SGDLS and YYNGEE. CDR3 size: 15 residues. The chain links TRBV9 to TRBJ2-2, with 11 bases fitting TRBD2. This receptor was obtained from a man between 18 and 35 years old in good health. The sample taken for sequencing was memory CD4+ T cells sorted from blood. The sample's subset: CD45RA-negative fraction. The CDR3: CASSTSGGNTGELFF. CDR3 sequence (DNA): TGTGCCAGCAGCACTAGCGGGGGGAACACCGGGGAGCTGTTTTTT.